This entry lists 18 T cell receptor beta chains sequenced from one sample in a study of cytomegalovirus exposure and HLA in healthy donors. Clones were sequenced by immunoSEQ multiplex PCR, and TCRdb holds only the in-frame ones, with some missing. The sample yields 250,000 to 350,000 clones, about 85% seen once. Sequencing was carried out using PBMCs. The receptors stem from a woman aged 25 to 39 in good health and CMV-seropositive.

The chain has TRBV10-3 and TRBJ1-2, with 9 bases fitting TRBD1. The CDR3 runs 15 residues. CDR1 is ENHRY and CDR2 is SYGVKD in the germline V gene. V dropped 4 bases and J dropped 8; count of bases not matched to a gene: 11. The CDR3 region is CAISVDRGSTEGYTF. The CDR3 region has the DNA TGTGCCATCAGTGTCGACAGGGGGTCTACCGAAGGCTACACCTTC.

The J gene is TRBJ1-2, the V gene TRBV15, with 12 bases matching TRBD1. CDR1 and CDR2 from the germline V gene are LNHNV and YYDKDF (reference sequence). V lost 4 bases, J lost 4 bases, and 7 bases stayed unmatched. This CDR3 has 16 residues. CDR3 loop: CATSTDGTGGAYGYTF. The CDR3 bases are TGTGCCACCAGCACGGACGGGACAGGGGGCGCCTATGGCTACACCTTC.

This chain uses TRBV9 with TRBJ2-7; TRBD1 might be the D (5 bases). The V and J ends lost 0 bases and 4 bases respectively, with 14 bases between them. The germline V gene has CDR1 SGDLS and CDR2 YYNGEE. This CDR3 is 15 amino acids long. CDR3 DNA sequence: TGTGCCAGCAGCGTAGGCTCGCTACCAGGGTACGAGCAGTACTTC. Its protein product is CASSVGSLPGYEQYF.

The chain uses TRBV5-1 and TRBJ2-1; 7 bases fit TRBD2. Germline CDR1 SGHRS, CDR2 YFSETQ. CDR3 length equals 16 residues. The ends lost 4 bases at V and 0 bases at J; junction bases unmatched: 7. DNA of the CDR3: TGCGCCAGCAGCGGAGGGACTACCCCCTCCTACAATGAGCAGTTCTTC. This sequence encodes CASSGGTTPSYNEQFF.

As for this clone: Other DNA sequences in the same sample also yield this CDR3. This chain links TRBV27 with TRBJ1-2; 9 nucleotides line up with TRBD1. This CDR3 spans 13 amino acids. CDR1 is MNHEY, CDR2 SMNVEV, per germline (reference sequence). Germline trimming cut 5 bases from V and 5 bases from J; bases unmatched to any gene: 3. In nucleotides, the CDR3 is TGTGCCAGCAGTCTGACAGGGGGATATGGCTACACCTTC. Amino acids: CASSLTGGYGYTF.

This clone has a handful of counts. The J gene is TRBJ1-6, the V gene TRBV9; maybe TRBD1 (5 bases). The V gene's germline CDR1 is SGDLS and CDR2 YYNGEE. The CDR3 spans 16 residues. V lost 0 bases, J lost 7 bases, and 14 bases lay in between. The CDR3: CASSVAARQPNSPLHF. The CDR3 bases are TGTGCCAGCAGCGTAGCTGCCAGACAGCCGAATTCACCCCTCCACTTT.

The chain joins TRBV27 to TRBJ2-1; D may correspond to TRBD1 or TRBD2 (7 bases each). The CDR3 loop spans 14 amino acids. Germline V gene sequence: CDR1 MNHEY, CDR2 SMNVEV (reference sequence). V was clipped by 11 bases and J by 0 bases, with 14 bases between them. In nucleotides, the CDR3 is TGTGCCTCTTCAGGGGGGGGCTCCTACAATGAGCAGTTCTTC. Translation gives CASSGGGSYNEQFF.

V gene TRBV7-2 combines with J gene TRBJ2-7; D not certain. Trimming cost V 1 base and J 2 bases, with 3 bases left between them. The germline CDR1 and CDR2 sequences are SGHTA and FQGNSA. The CDR3 loop spans 12 amino acids. This CDR3 is CASSLDAYEQYF. The CDR3 nucleotides are TGTGCCAGCAGCTTAGATGCCTACGAGCAGTACTTC.

J is TRBJ1-2 and V is TRBV7-2; D not certain. V shed 6 bases and J shed 4 bases, with 15 bases lying between them. This CDR3 contains 14 residues. Germline values: CDR1 SGHTA, CDR2 FQGNSA. As DNA, the CDR3 is TGTGCCAGCAGTTCACAGCCGGGATCCTATGGCTACACCTTC. Translated: CASSSQPGSYGYTF.

The chain uses TRBV6-4 and TRBJ2-1, with 9 bases lining up with TRBD2. The CDR3 is 16 residues long. Per the germline V gene, CDR1 is MRHNA and CDR2 is SNTAGT. J lost 4 bases, V lost 4 bases, and 8 bases had no gene match. In DNA form, the CDR3 reads TGTGCCAGCAGTGCCATAGCGGGAGTTAGGTACAATGAGCAGTTCTTC. It translates to CASSAIAGVRYNEQFF.

This clone has a single count. The DNA of the CDR3 is TGTGCCAGCAGTGAAACAGGGGGCTCCTACAATGAGCAGTTCTTC. This gives the protein CASSETGGSYNEQFF. The chain uses TRBV25-1 and TRBJ2-1; 8 bases align to TRBD1. The CDR3 spans 15 residues. Germline V gene sequence: CDR1 MGHDK, CDR2 SYGVNS. The ends lost 2 bases at V and 0 bases at J; junction bases unmatched: 0.

V usage is TRBV7-2 and J usage is TRBJ1-5, with 8 bases fitting TRBD1. Germline trimming cut 1 base from V and 11 bases from J; bases unmatched to any gene: 10. Germline-derived CDR1 and CDR2 are SGHTA and FQGNSA. The CDR3 consists of 15 residues. As DNA, the CDR3 is TGTGCCAGCAGCTTAGTCTCGACAGGGGCAATCTCCCAGCATTTT. It translates to CASSLVSTGAISQHF.

This chain links TRBV7-9 with TRBJ1-1; 9 bases align to TRBD1. Germline V gene sequence: CDR1 SEHNR, CDR2 FQNEAQ (reference sequence). Trimming took 5 bases from V and 0 from J; bases not matched to a gene: 7. CDR3 length equals 16 residues. The CDR3: CASSGPGTGMNTEAFF. CDR3 bases: TGTGCCAGCAGCGGGCCCGGGACAGGGATGAACACTGAAGCTTTCTTT.

The rearrangement joins TRBV7-3 to TRBJ2-1; maybe TRBD1 (6 bases). CDR1 and CDR2 from the germline V gene are SGHTA and FQGTGA. With 2 bases removed from V and 10 bases from J, the gap between germline ends came to 9 bases. This CDR3 contains 12 residues. This CDR3 is CASSLSTGEQFF. DNA of the CDR3: TGTGCCAGCAGCTTATCGACAGGCGAGCAGTTCTTC.

The chain recombines TRBV5-6 with TRBJ2-1; D remains unclear. The V and J ends lost 4 bases and 12 bases respectively, with 11 bases between them. The CDR3 runs 11 residues. CDR1 is SGHDT and CDR2 is YYEEEE in the germline V gene. Here the CDR3 DNA reads TGTGCCAGCAGCCTTTCCGGCCCGCAGTTCTTC. The encoded protein is CASSLSGPQFF. Using reference TRBV5-6 and TRBJ2-1 for the parts outside the CDR3, the full variable domain is DAGVTQSPTHLIKTRGQQVTLRCSPKSGHDTVSWYQQALGQGPQFIFQYYEEEERQRGNFPDRFSGHQFPNYSSELNVNALLLGDSALYLCASSLSGPQFFGPGTRLTVL.

This chain uses TRBV27 with TRBJ1-2; no reliable D call. The V and J ends lost 4 bases and 1 base respectively, with 10 bases between them. The CDR3 is made up of 14 amino acids. Germline V CDR1 and CDR2: MNHEY, SMNVEV (reference sequence). CDR3 amino acids: CASSSATVNYGYTF. Written as DNA, the CDR3 is TGTGCCAGCAGTTCAGCGACCGTTAACTATGGCTACACCTTC.

DNA of the CDR3: TGTGCCAGTAGTCTCTCACGGGGGATCGGGACCGGGGAGCTGTTTTTT. Translated, it gives CASSLSRGIGTGELFF. The chain couples TRBV19 to TRBJ2-2; a possible D gene is TRBD2 (6 bases). Looked up from germline, CDR1 is LNHDA and CDR2 is SQIVND (reference sequence). This CDR3 has 16 amino acids. Trimming stripped 5 bases from V and 5 bases from J, with 18 bases between.

This clone has at least ten counts. The chain carries TRBV14 and TRBJ2-3; D is perhaps TRBD2 (6 bases). This CDR3 is built from 17 residues. Germline values: CDR1 SGHDN, CDR2 FVKESK. The V end lost 0 bases, the J end lost 0 bases, and 13 bases lay between the germline ends. The CDR3 spells CASSQDAAGTSTDTQYF. In nucleotides, the CDR3 is TGTGCCAGCAGCCAAGATGCGGCAGGGACTAGCACAGATACGCAGTATTTT.